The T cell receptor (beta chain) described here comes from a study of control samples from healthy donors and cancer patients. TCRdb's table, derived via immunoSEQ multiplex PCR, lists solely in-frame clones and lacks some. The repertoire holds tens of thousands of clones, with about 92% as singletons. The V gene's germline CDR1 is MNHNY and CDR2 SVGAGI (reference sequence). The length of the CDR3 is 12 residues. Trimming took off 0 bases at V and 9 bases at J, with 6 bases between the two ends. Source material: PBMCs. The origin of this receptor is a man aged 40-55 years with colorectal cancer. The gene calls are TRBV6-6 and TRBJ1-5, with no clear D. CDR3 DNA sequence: TGTGCCAGCAGTTACTCCGGAATGCCCCAGCATTTT. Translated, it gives CASSYSGMPQHF.